These 24 T cell receptor beta chains share one sample of origin, sequenced in a study of early T cells in non-severe SARS-CoV-2 infection (dated by TCRdb to about 2021). Libraries were built with 5' RACE. Sequencing was carried out with a NextSeq 500. The public sequencing data were trimmed at Q25 with fastp and processed into clonotypes with MiXCR by TCRdb, which kept only in-frame beta chains. Rows with a matching CDR3 protein are joined into one entry that keeps the most common DNA and genes. The sample table records about 47,000 distinct CDR3 sequences; over 8% of these occur just once. Jointly, the top ten make up 4% to 5.5% of the sample. The source was whole blood, collected at baseline. The receptors stem from an adult who was a healthcare worker with PCR-confirmed SARS-CoV-2 infection or an uninfected control (not recorded which).

J is TRBJ2-3 and V is TRBV4-3; TRBD1 matches at 10 bases. The CDR3 is 18 residues long. With V trimmed by 2 bases and J by 4 bases, 12 bases remained unmatched. Germline loops: CDR1 LGHNA, CDR2 YSLEER. CDR3 residues: CASSQRQGALGGPDTQYF. The CDR3 DNA sequence: TGCGCCAGCAGCCAACGACAGGGGGCGCTAGGGGGTCCAGATACGCAGTATTTT.

There are a few counts of this clonotype. The chain couples TRBV30 to TRBJ2-1, with 8 positions matching TRBD2. This CDR3 is 15 amino acids long. Losses at the gene ends were 4 bases for V and 2 bases for J; bases not matched to a gene: 7. CDR1 and CDR2 from the germline V gene are GTSNPN and SVGIG (reference sequence). CDR3 sequence: CAWTRRAGAYNEQFF. In nucleotides, the CDR3 is TGTGCCTGGACCCGTCGAGCGGGGGCCTACAATGAGCAGTTCTTC.

This clonotype was picked up a small number of times. The V and J genes are TRBV5-1 and TRBJ2-6; D not certain. Trimming removed 0 bases at V and 1 base at J, with 5 bases between. This CDR3 has 15 amino acids. CDR1 is SGHRS and CDR2 is YFSETQ in the germline V gene. CDR3 loop: CASSLDGSGANVLTF. The CDR3 coding sequence is TGCGCCAGCAGCTTGGACGGATCTGGGGCCAACGTCCTGACTTTC.

The chain is built from TRBV20-1 and TRBJ2-3, with 14 bases aligning to TRBD2. Germline V CDR1 and CDR2: DFQATT, SNEGSKA (reference sequence). The ends lost 5 bases at V and 8 bases at J; junction bases unmatched: 3. The CDR3 is 13 amino acids. In DNA, the CDR3 is TGCAGTGCTTTCGGGACTAGCGGGGGTACGCAGTATTTT. Residues: CSAFGTSGGTQYF.

This clonotype came up a few times. This chain uses TRBV7-2 with TRBJ1-6; perhaps TRBD1 as D (6 bases). This CDR3 region has 15 residues. V shed 7 bases and J shed 0 bases, with 10 bases lying between them. The germline gives CDR1 SGHTA, CDR2 FQGNSA. Here the CDR3 DNA reads TGTGCCAGCAACCCGGACAGCTCCTATAATTCACCCCTCCACTTT. Encoded protein: CASNPDSSYNSPLHF.

CDR3 coding DNA: TGTGCCAGCGTCACCGGGACAGGGGATGAGACCCAGTACTTC. Amino acid sequence: CASVTGTGDETQYF. The chain joins TRBV6-1 to TRBJ2-5, with 10 bases aligning to TRBD1. Unmatched junction bases numbered 8, after V lost 8 bases and J lost 5 bases. The CDR3 sequence is 14 residues long. In germline, CDR1 is MNHNS, CDR2 SASEGT.

The DNA for the CDR3 is TGTGCCACCAGCAGAGATCCTTCGTACGAGCAGTACTTC. This gives the protein CATSRDPSYEQYF. The gene calls are TRBV15 and TRBJ2-7; D gene unclear. Trimming removed 0 bases from V and 4 bases from J, with 7 bases in between. The CDR3 length is 13 residues. Germline V gives CDR1 LNHNV, CDR2 YYDKDF (reference sequence).

This clonotype was seen repeatedly, ten times or more. The chain carries TRBV28 and TRBJ1-1; TRBD1 agrees at 9 bases. Trimming removed 6 bases from V and 5 bases from J; junction bases left unmatched: 10. Germline CDR1 MDHEN, CDR2 SYDVKM. This CDR3 is built from 15 residues. The CDR3 loop is CASSPGTGRRTEAFF. The CDR3 DNA reads TGTGCCAGCAGCCCCGGGACAGGGCGTAGAACTGAAGCTTTCTTT.

In its sample, this clonotype was seen a few times. In nucleotides, the CDR3 is TGTGCCAGCAGCTTCCCCCAGTGGTTCGTGCGAGGGACCAAAAACATTCAGTACTTC. Translated: CASSFPQWFVRGTKNIQYF. The chain employs TRBV7-9 and TRBJ2-4; possibly TRBD2 for D (5 bases). Germline V lookup: CDR1 SEHNR, CDR2 FQNEAQ (reference sequence). The germline V and J ends were trimmed by 3 bases and 2 bases, with 23 bases remaining between them. This CDR3 comprises 19 residues. The full variable domain, completed using reference TRBV7-9 and TRBJ2-4, is DTGVSQNPRHKITKRGQNVTFRCDPISEHNRLYWYRQTLGQGPEFLTYFQNEAQLEKSRLLSDRFSAERPKGSFSTLEIQRTEQGDSAMYLCASSFPQWFVRGTKNIQYFGAGTRLSVL.

This clonotype appeared a few times. V usage is TRBV7-8 and J usage is TRBJ2-3; D not certain. Germline assignment: CDR1 SGHVS and CDR2 FQNEAQ. The CDR3 is 14 amino acids. V was clipped by 2 bases and J by 7 bases, with 13 bases between them. The chain's CDR3 is CASSLKGPDYTQYF. In DNA form, the CDR3 reads TGTGCCAGCAGCTTAAAAGGGCCCGACTATACGCAGTATTTT.

This clonotype was observed a handful of times. The gene calls are TRBV2 and TRBJ2-7; the D is unclear. Germline V gene sequence: CDR1 SNHLY, CDR2 FYNNEI. Deletions cut 3 bases from V and 2 bases from J, with 5 bases between. This CDR3 is 12 amino acids long. CDR3 in amino acids: CASSEAPYEQYF. The CDR3 nucleotides are TGTGCCAGCAGTGAGGCCCCCTACGAGCAGTACTTC.

Ten or more counts support this clonotype. The chain couples TRBV28 to TRBJ2-7, with TRBD2 matching 8 bases. The trim removed 5 bases at V and 6 bases at J, leaving 18 bases unmatched. This CDR3 has 17 residues. The germline V gene has CDR1 MDHEN and CDR2 SYDVKM. The CDR3 DNA reads TGTGCCAGCAGTACCCCAGGTAGCGGGAATACTGTCGGCGAGCAGTACTTC. As protein: CASSTPGSGNTVGEQYF.

This clonotype was seen repeatedly, ten times or more. The V gene is TRBV19, the J gene TRBJ2-2; a weak D match, TRBD1 (6 bases). Trimming took off 5 bases at V and 0 bases at J, with 13 bases between the two ends. Germline V lookup: CDR1 LNHDA, CDR2 SQIVND (reference sequence). The CDR3 covers 16 residues. CDR3 nucleotides: TGTGCCAGTAGTTTCGTCCGGGACACGAACACCGGGGAGCTGTTTTTT. Its translation is CASSFVRDTNTGELFF.

This clonotype was counted a few times. The chain joins TRBV27 to TRBJ1-5; unclear D gene. CDR1 and CDR2 from the germline V gene are MNHEY and SMNVEV (reference sequence). The CDR3 spans 13 residues. The V end was cut by 10 bases, the J end by 1 base, with 11 bases between. The CDR3, as DNA: TGTGCCACCCCCTTTCGGAGCAATCAGCCCCAGCATTTT. Protein product: CATPFRSNQPQHF.

The table lists this clonotype with many counts. The rearrangement uses TRBV11-2 and TRBJ2-3; possible D gene TRBD2, 6 bases. V lost 5 bases and J lost 4, with 16 bases in between. The germline CDR1 and CDR2 sequences are SGHAT and FQNNGV. CDR3 length equals 15 residues. The DNA of the CDR3 is TGTGCCAGCAGCCCCGGGACTCTGGGCCCAGATACGCAGTATTTT. Its translation is CASSPGTLGPDTQYF.

J is TRBJ2-7 and V is TRBV28; possibly TRBD1 for D (7 bases). CDR1 is MDHEN and CDR2 is SYDVKM in the germline V gene. The V and J ends lost 6 bases and 3 bases respectively, with 18 bases between them. The CDR3 covers 15 residues. CDR3 DNA sequence: TGTGCCAGCAGCCCTCGGACAGGAGGGGTCTACGAGCAGTACTTC. This encodes CASSPRTGGVYEQYF.

This clonotype has more than one count but fewer than ten. This chain uses TRBV20-1 with TRBJ2-7; D may correspond to TRBD1 or TRBD2 (5 bases each). Trimming took off 5 bases at V and 0 bases at J, with 14 bases between the two ends. CDR1 is DFQATT and CDR2 is SNEGSKA in the germline V gene (reference sequence). The CDR3 loop spans 14 amino acids. CDR3 nucleotides: TGCAGTGCTCGAAAAGGGACGAGCTCCTACGAGCAGTACTTC. It codes for CSARKGTSSYEQYF.

This clonotype was recorded at least ten times. The genes are TRBV11-2 and TRBJ1-2; TRBD1 matches at 7 bases. Germline values: CDR1 SGHAT, CDR2 FQNNGV. The CDR3 is made up of 13 amino acids. Unmatched junction bases numbered 2, after V lost 5 bases and J lost 2 bases. CDR3 nucleotide sequence: TGTGCCAGCAGCCCGGGACAGAACTATGGCTACACCTTC. Translated: CASSPGQNYGYTF.

This clonotype occurred a few times. This chain joins TRBV28 and TRBJ2-7, with 16 bases matching TRBD2. The CDR3 contains 17 residues. In germline, CDR1 is MDHEN, CDR2 SYDVKM. J lost 1 base, V lost 6 bases, and 6 bases had no gene match. CDR3 amino acids: CASSAGLAGGWSYEQYF. CDR3 sequence (DNA): TGTGCCAGCAGCGCGGGACTAGCGGGAGGGTGGTCCTACGAGCAGTACTTC. Based on the CDR3 plus reference TRBV28 and TRBJ2-7, the full variable domain is DVKVTQSSRYLVKRTGEKVFLECVQDMDHENMFWYRQDPGLGLRLIYFSYDVKMKEKGDIPEGYSVSREKKERFSLILESASTNQTSMYLCASSAGLAGGWSYEQYFGPGTRLTVT.

In its sample, this clonotype was seen a few times. J is TRBJ2-3 and V is TRBV20-1, with D possibly TRBD2 on 5 matching bases. CDR3 length: 13 amino acids. CDR1 is DFQATT and CDR2 is SNEGSKA in the germline V gene (reference sequence). V was pared by 3 bases and J by 0 bases, with 7 bases between. The chain's CDR3 is CSARRTSTDTQYF. As DNA, the CDR3 is TGCAGTGCTAGGCGGACTAGCACAGATACGCAGTATTTT.

This rearrangement joins TRBV5-1 to TRBJ1-3, with D possibly matching TRBD1 (5 bases). Trimming took 2 bases from V and 3 from J, leaving 9 bases between them. CDR1 is SGHRS, CDR2 YFSETQ, per germline. There are 14 residues in the CDR3. As DNA, the CDR3 is TGCGCCAGCAGCTTAGGGACCGATGGAAACACCATATATTTT. Protein sequence: CASSLGTDGNTIYF.

This clonotype was seen a few times. This chain connects TRBV29-1 to TRBJ1-3; D not resolved. This CDR3 has 12 residues. The ends were cut back, 3 bases at V and 0 bases at J, with 3 bases in the middle. Germline V lookup: CDR1 SQVTM, CDR2 ANQGSEA. The chain's CDR3 is CSVESSGNTIYF. In DNA form, the CDR3 reads TGCAGCGTTGAGAGCTCTGGAAACACCATATATTTT.

This clonotype was seen repeatedly, ten times or more. J is TRBJ2-3 and V is TRBV20-1; D gene ambiguous. CDR3 size: 11 residues. The V gene's germline CDR1 is DFQATT and CDR2 SNEGSKA (reference sequence). The CDR3 loop is CSRGRLDTQYF. CDR3 DNA: TGCAGCCGTGGTAGGCTGGATACGCAGTATTTT.

This clonotype came up a few times. V and J are TRBV7-9 and TRBJ2-2; 8 bases are shared with TRBD1. The V gene end was trimmed by 5 bases and the J gene end by 6 bases; junction bases not matched to a gene: 8. Looked up from germline, CDR1 is SEHNR and CDR2 is FQNEAQ (reference sequence). The CDR3 has 15 residues. The CDR3 region is CASSLGQEVPGELFF. The DNA of the CDR3 is TGTGCCAGCAGCCTGGGACAGGAGGTTCCCGGGGAGCTGTTTTTT.